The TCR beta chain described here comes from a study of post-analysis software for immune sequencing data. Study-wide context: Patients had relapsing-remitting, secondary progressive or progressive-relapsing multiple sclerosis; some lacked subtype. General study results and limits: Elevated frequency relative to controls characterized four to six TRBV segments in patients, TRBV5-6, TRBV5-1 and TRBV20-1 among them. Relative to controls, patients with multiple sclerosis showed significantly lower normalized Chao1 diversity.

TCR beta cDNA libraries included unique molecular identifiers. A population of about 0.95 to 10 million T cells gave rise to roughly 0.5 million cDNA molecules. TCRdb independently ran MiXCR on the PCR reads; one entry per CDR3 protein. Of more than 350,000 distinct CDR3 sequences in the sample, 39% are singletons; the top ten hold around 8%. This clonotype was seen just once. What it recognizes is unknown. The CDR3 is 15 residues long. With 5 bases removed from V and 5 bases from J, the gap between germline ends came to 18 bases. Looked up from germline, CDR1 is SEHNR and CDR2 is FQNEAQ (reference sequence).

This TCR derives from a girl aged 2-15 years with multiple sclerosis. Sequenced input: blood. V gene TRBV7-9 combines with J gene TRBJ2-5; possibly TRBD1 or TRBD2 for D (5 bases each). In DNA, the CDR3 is TGTGCCAGCAGCAGCAGTTCTGAGGGACGGGAGACCCAGTACTTC. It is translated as CASSSSSEGRETQYF.